The 27 T cell receptor beta chains reported below all come from one sample, sequenced in a study of patients and donors after allogeneic stem cell transplantation. TCRdb re-derived calls from the RT-PCR reads in MiXCR, one entry per CDR3 protein. The sample comprises about 25,000 distinct CDR3 sequences, around 7.9% of which are singletons, and about 44% rests with the top ten. Sequenced: blood, either unsorted or a sorted T cell fraction (not recorded which). Receptor source: a human donor who was either an allogeneic HSCT recipient or a stem cell or donor lymphocyte infusion donor (not recorded which). It is not recorded whose cells these are; they may come from a transplant donor.

The chain has TRBV5-1 and TRBJ1-4; D not certain. Germline V gives CDR1 SGHRS, CDR2 YFSETQ. This CDR3 region has 14 residues. V was clipped by 4 bases and J by 5 bases, with 12 bases between them. CDR3 nucleotides: TGCGCCAGCAGCCGGCCGGGAAAGAATGAAAAACTGTTTTTT. It yields the protein CASSRPGKNEKLFF.

This clonotype was recorded only once. The chain employs TRBV7-9 and TRBJ2-7; no firm D call. V lost 2 bases, J lost 4 bases, and 6 bases lay in between. The length of the CDR3 is 12 residues. Germline lookup yields CDR1 SEHNR and CDR2 FQNEAQ (reference sequence). CDR3 sequence reads: CASSLLAYEQYF. In nucleotides, the CDR3 is TGTGCCAGCAGCTTACTCGCATACGAGCAGTACTTC.

This clonotype was found many times. The rearrangement joins TRBV5-1 to TRBJ2-2; D is unresolved. The V end lost 0 bases, the J end lost 2 bases, and 8 bases lay between the germline ends. This CDR3 spans 15 amino acids. CDR1 is SGHRS, CDR2 YFSETQ, per germline. The CDR3 region has the DNA TGCGCCAGCAGCTTGGAGTCAGCTAACACCGGGGAGCTGTTTTTT. It yields the protein CASSLESANTGELFF.

The rearrangement joins TRBV13 to TRBJ1-2; D is perhaps TRBD1 (5 bases). Germline V gene data show CDR1 as PRHDT and CDR2 as FYEKMQ (reference sequence). The CDR3 runs to 18 residues. Trimming stripped 2 bases from V and 3 bases from J, with 22 bases between. The CDR3 spells CASSLWGSTGRSDYGYTF. The CDR3 bases are TGTGCCAGCAGCTTATGGGGCTCGACGGGGCGTTCCGACTATGGCTACACCTTC.

The CDR3 here is CASSASGGHNEQFF. The CDR3 DNA sequence: TGTGCCAGCAGCGCTAGCGGGGGCCACAATGAGCAGTTCTTC. The V call is TRBV9, the J call TRBJ2-1; 10 bases are a match to TRBD2. The CDR3 totals 14 residues. Unmatched junction bases numbered 2, after V lost 3 bases and J lost 5 bases. Germline assignment: CDR1 SGDLS and CDR2 YYNGEE. Full variable domain (rest looked up from reference TRBV9 and TRBJ2-1): DSGVTQTPKHLITATGQRVTLRCSPRSGDLSVYWYQQSLDQGLQFLIQYYNGEERAKGNILERFSAQQFPDLHSELNLSSLELGDSALYFCASSASGGHNEQFFGPGTRLTVL.

Many counts were recorded for this clonotype. The chain has TRBV6-1 and TRBJ1-2, with a possible D match to TRBD1 (6 bases). The CDR3 is made up of 13 amino acids. Trimming removed 3 bases from V and 10 bases from J, with 15 bases in between. The germline V gene has CDR1 MNHNS and CDR2 SASEGT. CDR3 in DNA: TGTGCCAGCAGTGATATTAACAGGGATTCCTACACCTTC. Encoded protein: CASSDINRDSYTF.

This chain links TRBV7-3 with TRBJ2-5; tentative D call: TRBD1 (5 bases). The germline V gene has CDR1 SGHTA and CDR2 FQGTGA. The CDR3 is made up of 15 amino acids. V shed 6 bases and J shed 5 bases, with 19 bases lying between them. As DNA, the CDR3 is TGTGCCAGCAGTTCCTATGGGGCGACAGTTGAGACCCAGTACTTC. Protein product: CASSSYGATVETQYF.

In this sample, this clonotype turned up many times. The rearrangement links TRBV3-1 to TRBJ1-2; D remains unclear. V lost 1 base and J 5 bases, leaving 14 bases between the germline ends. In germline, CDR1 is LGHDT, CDR2 YNNKEL (reference sequence). This CDR3 has 15 amino acids. Here the CDR3 reads CASSQGPAAGYGYTF. The CDR3 region has the DNA TGTGCCAGCAGCCAAGGGCCAGCCGCTGGGTATGGCTACACCTTC.

This clonotype was detected only a few times. The chain combines TRBV15 with TRBJ1-4; no definite D call. Deletions cut 0 bases from V and 0 bases from J, with 14 bases between. Germline V gene data show CDR1 as LNHNV and CDR2 as YYDKDF (reference sequence). The CDR3 covers 18 residues. This chain's CDR3 is CATSRDPSRFATNEKLFF. The CDR3 coding sequence is TGTGCCACCAGCAGAGATCCGTCTAGGTTTGCAACTAATGAAAAACTGTTTTTT.

The chain employs TRBV28 and TRBJ2-7, with 10 bases that match TRBD1. Trimming cost V 5 bases and J 5 bases; bases outside gene matches: 9. Germline CDR1 reads MDHEN; CDR2 reads SYDVKM. The CDR3 length is 15 residues. The CDR3 sequence is CASSQGQGSTHEQYF. In DNA form, the CDR3 reads TGTGCCAGCAGTCAGGGACAGGGGTCAACCCACGAGCAGTACTTC.

There are a few counts of this clonotype. The chain is built from TRBV6-1 and TRBJ2-7; 7 nucleotides align to TRBD1. Trimming removed 6 bases from V and 2 bases from J; junction bases left unmatched: 7. Germline assignment: CDR1 MNHNS and CDR2 SASEGT. The CDR3 sequence is 14 residues long. CDR3 in amino acids: CASRRGRWTYEQYF. DNA for the CDR3: TGTGCCAGCAGGAGGGGGCGCTGGACCTACGAGCAGTACTTC.

This clonotype was seen repeatedly, ten times or more. V gene TRBV6-1 combines with J gene TRBJ2-6, with a possible D match to TRBD2 (5 bases). The germline CDR1 and CDR2 sequences are MNHNS and SASEGT. V lost 4 bases, J lost 1 base, and 8 bases lay in between. The CDR3 is 15 amino acids. CDR3 residues: CASSGGRSGANVLTF. The CDR3 coding sequence is TGTGCCAGCAGTGGCGGGCGTTCTGGGGCCAACGTCCTGACTTTC.

V usage is TRBV5-1 and J usage is TRBJ2-7; TRBD1 agrees at 8 bases. Germline V gives CDR1 SGHRS, CDR2 YFSETQ. V dropped 4 bases and J dropped 3; count of bases not matched to a gene: 3. This CDR3 comprises 13 residues. In DNA, the CDR3 is TGCGCCAGCAGCAGGACAGGGAACTACGAGCAGTACTTC. It encodes CASSRTGNYEQYF.

The chain combines TRBV9 with TRBJ1-1; tentative D call: TRBD1 (5 bases). Germline loops: CDR1 SGDLS, CDR2 YYNGEE. This CDR3 contains 13 residues. Trimming took 3 bases from V and 1 from J, leaving 7 bases between them. The CDR3 nucleotides read TGTGCCAGCAGCGCAACAGGGAACACTGAAGCTTTCTTT. This sequence encodes CASSATGNTEAFF.

The J gene is TRBJ2-5, the V gene TRBV5-1; tentative D call: TRBD1 (5 bases). Trimming removed 3 bases from V and 1 base from J, with 13 bases in between. The length of the CDR3 is 15 residues. Germline CDR1 SGHRS, CDR2 YFSETQ. The CDR3 DNA is TGCGCCAGCAGCTCGGCCAGGGCAACCCAAGAGACCCAGTACTTC. Translation gives CASSSARATQETQYF.

This clonotype was observed a handful of times. V gene TRBV15 combines with J gene TRBJ1-6; no definite D call. From germline, CDR1 is LNHNV and CDR2 YYDKDF (reference sequence). Between the trimmed V and J ends, which lost 0 bases and 7 bases, there was a span of 16 bases. This CDR3 has 17 residues. The CDR3 sequence: CATSRDDATVRNSPLHF. CDR3 nucleotide sequence: TGTGCCACCAGCAGAGATGATGCGACCGTTAGAAATTCACCCCTCCACTTT.

This clonotype was seen repeatedly, ten times or more. The genes are TRBV5-8 and TRBJ2-4; a weak D match, TRBD2 (5 bases). CDR3 length equals 14 residues. V was shortened by 0 bases and J by 2 bases, with 6 bases between the two germline ends. Germline CDR1 and CDR2: SGHTS and YDEGEE. CDR3 sequence: CASSLGGTKNIQYF. For the CDR3, the DNA is TGTGCCAGCAGCTTGGGAGGGACCAAAAACATTCAGTACTTC.

This clonotype was detected a few times. The chain recombines TRBV5-1 with TRBJ2-6; D gene uncertain. This CDR3 region has 15 residues. CDR1 and CDR2 from the germline V gene are SGHRS and YFSETQ. Between the trimmed V and J ends, which lost 0 bases and 1 base, there was a span of 5 bases. CDR3 nucleotides: TGCGCCAGCAGCTTGGAAGGGTCTGGGGCCAACGTCCTGACTTTC. Translation gives CASSLEGSGANVLTF.

The sample holds a few counts of this clonotype. This rearrangement joins TRBV27 to TRBJ1-2, with D maybe TRBD1 (5 bases). There are 17 residues in the CDR3. V was clipped by 3 bases and J by 3 bases, with 20 bases between them. The V gene's germline CDR1 is MNHEY and CDR2 SMNVEV (reference sequence). CDR3 DNA sequence: TGTGCCAGCAGTTTTAGAGGTGGGACCCTACTGGACTATGGCTACACCTTC. This translates into CASSFRGGTLLDYGYTF.

The chain has TRBV12-3 or TRBV12-4 and TRBJ1-5, with D tentatively TRBD1 (5 bases). The CDR3 spans 14 residues. Trimming pared 4 bases from V and 1 base from J, leaving 8 bases between. The chain's CDR3 is CASSWGRSNQPQHF. DNA for the CDR3: TGTGCCAGCAGTTGGGGACGGAGCAATCAGCCCCAGCATTTT.

This clonotype was seen repeatedly, ten times or more. This chain uses TRBV7-9 with TRBJ2-7; no clear D. Germline V CDR1 and CDR2: SEHNR, FQNEAQ (reference sequence). V lost 0 bases and J 6 bases, leaving 9 bases between the germline ends. This CDR3 region has 13 residues. CDR3 DNA: TGTGCCAGCAGCTTAGCCCTCGAGGTCGAGCAGTACTTC. It is translated as CASSLALEVEQYF. Filled out from reference TRBV7-9 and TRBJ2-7, the complete variable domain reads DTGVSQNPRHKITKRGQNVTFRCDPISEHNRLYWYRQTLGQGPEFLTYFQNEAQLEKSRLLSDRFSAERPKGSFSTLEIQRTEQGDSAMYLCASSLALEVEQYFGPGTRLTVT.

Notes on this clonotype: The junction differs from germline at one of its ends, possibly a read error. The genes are TRBV7-8 and TRBJ2-7, with D unclear. This CDR3 is built from 13 residues. The germline gives CDR1 SGHVS, CDR2 FQNEAQ. CDR3 coding DNA: TGTGCCAGCAGCCAGAAATTCTCCTACGAGCAGCACTTC. Translating it yields CASSQKFSYEQHF.

In its sample, this clonotype was seen a few times. No DNA is shown, since the ends of the CDR3 on it are uncertain; the CDR3 is the one TCRdb lists. This chain joins TRBV21-1 and TRBJ1-5; the table assigns TRBD1, which was not confirmed against the DNA. TRBV21-1 counts as a pseudogene. The CDR3 sequence runs 17 residues, both termini included. The chain's CDR3 is CASSKEGVAAGNQPQHF.

This clonotype has at least ten counts. CDR3 residues: CASSKTGSYEQYF. The DNA for the CDR3 is TGTGCCAGCAGTAAGACTGGGTCCTACGAGCAGTACTTC. The chain is built from TRBV3-1 and TRBJ2-7; the D is unclear. Per germline, CDR1 LGHDT and CDR2 YNNKEL (reference sequence). The CDR3 is 13 amino acids. Trimming shortened V by 6 bases and J by 1 base, and 10 bases separated the two germline ends.

This clonotype was recorded at least ten times. The chain links TRBV9 to TRBJ2-7; 11 bases fit TRBD2. CDR3 length: 16 amino acids. J lost 3 bases, V lost 4 bases, and 9 bases had no gene match. Per germline, CDR1 SGDLS and CDR2 YYNGEE. CDR3 in DNA: TGTGCCAGCAGCTCCCGAGCCGGGACTAGCGGCTACGAGCAGTACTTC. It encodes CASSSRAGTSGYEQYF.

The CDR3, as DNA: TGTGCCAAATGGCACCCCGATCAGCCCCAGCATTTT. It codes for CAKWHPDQPQHF. The chain combines TRBV7-4 with TRBJ1-5; no clear D. V gave up 10 bases and J gave up 5 bases, with 12 bases separating them. CDR1 and CDR2 from the germline V gene are SGHVT and SQSDAQ. The CDR3 has 12 amino acids.

This clonotype was observed at least ten times. The gene calls are TRBV20-1 and TRBJ2-2, with D maybe TRBD1 (5 bases). CDR3 length equals 15 residues. Between the trimmed V and J ends, which lost 3 bases and 5 bases, there was a span of 16 bases. The germline V gene encodes CDR1 DFQATT and CDR2 SNEGSKA (reference sequence). In nucleotides, the CDR3 is TGCAGTGCTAGCGGGCAGGGTGGTTCAACCGGGGAGCTGTTTTTT. Its translation is CSASGQGGSTGELFF.